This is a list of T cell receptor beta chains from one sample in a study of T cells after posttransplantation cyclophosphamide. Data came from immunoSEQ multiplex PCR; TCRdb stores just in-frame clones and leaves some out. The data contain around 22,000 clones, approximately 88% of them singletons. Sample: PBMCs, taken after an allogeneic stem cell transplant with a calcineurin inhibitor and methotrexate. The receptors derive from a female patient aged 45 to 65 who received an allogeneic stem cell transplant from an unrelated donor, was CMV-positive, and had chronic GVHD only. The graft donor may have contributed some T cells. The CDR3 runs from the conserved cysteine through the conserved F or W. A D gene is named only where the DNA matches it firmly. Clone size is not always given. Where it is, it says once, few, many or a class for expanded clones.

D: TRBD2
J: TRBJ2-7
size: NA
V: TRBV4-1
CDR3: CASSQTASGGPSGEQYF
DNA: TGCGCCAGCAGCCAAACCGCATCGGGAGGGCCATCGGGCGAGCAGTACTTC

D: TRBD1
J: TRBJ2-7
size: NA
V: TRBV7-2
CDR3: CASSVQGSSYEQYF
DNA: TGTGCCAGCAGCGTACAGGGGAGCTCCTACGAGCAGTACTTC

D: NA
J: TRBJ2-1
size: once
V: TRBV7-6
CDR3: CASSLGYSYNEQFF
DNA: TGTGCCAGCAGCTTAGGCTATTCCTACAATGAGCAGTTCTTC

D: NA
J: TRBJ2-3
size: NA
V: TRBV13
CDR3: CASSLQAGEITDTQYF
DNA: TGTGCCAGCAGCTTACAGGCAGGGGAAATCACAGATACGCAGTATTTT

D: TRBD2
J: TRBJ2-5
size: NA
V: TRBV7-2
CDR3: CASSSGTKEQETQYF
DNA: TGTGCCAGCAGCTCCGGGACTAAAGAACAAGAGACCCAGTACTTC

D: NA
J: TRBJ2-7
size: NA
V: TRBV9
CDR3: CASSVGQTSYEQYF
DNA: TGTGCCAGCAGCGTTGGACAGACTTCCTACGAGCAGTACTTC

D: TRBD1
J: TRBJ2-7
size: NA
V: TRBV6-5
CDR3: CASSRTGLGEQYF
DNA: TGTGCCAGCAGTCGGACAGGTCTAGGGGAGCAGTACTTC

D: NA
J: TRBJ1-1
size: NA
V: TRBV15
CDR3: CATSRDSGVNTEAFF
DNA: TGTGCCACCAGCAGAGATTCGGGGGTGAACACTGAAGCTTTCTTT

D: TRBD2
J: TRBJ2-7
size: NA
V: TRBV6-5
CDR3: CASSTGTIVGEQYF
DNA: TGTGCCAGCAGCACCGGGACTATAGTCGGCGAGCAGTACTTC

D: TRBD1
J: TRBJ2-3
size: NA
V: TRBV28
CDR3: CASSPRTGVHTDTQYF
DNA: TGTGCCAGCAGTCCCCGGACAGGGGTCCACACAGATACGCAGTATTTT

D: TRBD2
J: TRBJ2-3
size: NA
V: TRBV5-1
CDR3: CASGELAGGPRDTQYF
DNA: TGCGCCAGCGGAGAACTAGCGGGAGGGCCAAGAGATACGCAGTATTTT

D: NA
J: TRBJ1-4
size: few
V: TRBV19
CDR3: CASSIFGGKLFF
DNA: TGTGCCAGTAGTATATTCGGTGGAAAACTGTTTTTT

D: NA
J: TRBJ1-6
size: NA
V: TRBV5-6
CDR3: CASSLSGGSTPPLHF
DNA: TGTGCCAGCAGCTTGTCGGGGGGGTCAACGCCACCCCTCCACTTT

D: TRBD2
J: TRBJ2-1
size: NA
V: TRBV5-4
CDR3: CASSLGASGYYNEQFF
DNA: TGTGCCAGCAGCTTGGGGGCTAGCGGATATTACAATGAGCAGTTCTTC

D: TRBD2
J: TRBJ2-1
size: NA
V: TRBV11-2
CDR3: CASSLIASGSDEQFF
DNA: TGTGCCAGCAGCTTAATCGCTAGCGGGAGTGATGAGCAGTTCTTC

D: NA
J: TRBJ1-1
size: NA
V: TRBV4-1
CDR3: CASSQKGQGRNTEAFF
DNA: TGCGCCAGCAGCCAAAAAGGGCAAGGGAGGAACACTGAAGCTTTCTTT

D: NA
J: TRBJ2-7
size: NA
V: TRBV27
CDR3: CASTDYYEQYF
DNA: TGTGCCAGCACCGACTACTACGAGCAGTACTTC

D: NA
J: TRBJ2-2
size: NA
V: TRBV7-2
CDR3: CASSLRGRGVSGELFF
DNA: TGTGCCAGCAGCTTAAGAGGTCGGGGAGTATCCGGGGAGCTGTTTTTT

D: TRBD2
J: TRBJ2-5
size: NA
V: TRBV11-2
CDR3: CASSTRLAGVSETQYF
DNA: TGTGCCAGCAGCACCAGACTAGCGGGAGTCTCAGAGACCCAGTACTTC

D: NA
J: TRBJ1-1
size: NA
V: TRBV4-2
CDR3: CASSLLGTLAFF
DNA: TGTGCCAGCAGCTTGTTAGGGACACTAGCTTTCTTT

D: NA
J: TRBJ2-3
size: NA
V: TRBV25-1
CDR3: CASSEQGSDTQYF
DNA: TGTGCCAGCAGTGAACAGGGGTCAGATACGCAGTATTTT

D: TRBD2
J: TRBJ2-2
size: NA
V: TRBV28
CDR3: CASSFPGLASNTGELFF
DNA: TGTGCCAGCAGTTTCCCGGGACTAGCATCGAACACCGGGGAGCTGTTTTTT

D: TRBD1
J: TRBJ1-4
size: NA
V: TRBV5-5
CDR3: CASSLSGTGDVGTNEKLFF
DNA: TGTGCCAGCAGCTTATCCGGGACAGGAGACGTGGGAACTAATGAAAAACTGTTTTTT

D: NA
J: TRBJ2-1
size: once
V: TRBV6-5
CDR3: CASRLLAGPYNEQFF
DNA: TGTGCCAGCAGATTACTGGCGGGACCGTACAATGAGCAGTTCTTC

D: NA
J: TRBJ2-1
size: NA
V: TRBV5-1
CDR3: CASSPDFLSSYNEQFF
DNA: TGCGCCAGCAGCCCGGACTTCCTGAGCTCCTACAATGAGCAGTTCTTC

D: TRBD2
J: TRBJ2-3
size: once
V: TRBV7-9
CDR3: CASSRPRGGITDTQYF
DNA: TGTGCCAGCAGCCGACCGCGGGGAGGGATCACAGATACGCAGTATTTT

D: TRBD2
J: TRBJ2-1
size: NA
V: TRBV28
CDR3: CASRRLAERDPREQFF
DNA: TGTGCCAGCAGGAGACTAGCGGAGAGGGATCCTAGGGAGCAGTTCTTC

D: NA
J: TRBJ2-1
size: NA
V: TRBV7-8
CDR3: CASSLGAYRRLNEQFF
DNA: TGTGCCAGCAGCTTAGGGGCGTACAGGAGATTGAATGAGCAGTTCTTC

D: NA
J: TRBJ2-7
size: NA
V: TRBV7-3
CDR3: CASSFGGTWDEQYF
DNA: TGTGCCAGCAGCTTTGGGGGGACTTGGGACGAGCAGTACTTC

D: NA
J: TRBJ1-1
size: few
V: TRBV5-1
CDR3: CASRTKDSYEAFF
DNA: TGCGCCAGCAGGACAAAGGACAGCTATGAAGCTTTCTTT

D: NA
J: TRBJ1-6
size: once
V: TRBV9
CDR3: CASSVAPGRGNSPLHF
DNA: TGTGCCAGCAGCGTAGCCCCGGGCAGGGGAAATTCACCCCTCCACTTT

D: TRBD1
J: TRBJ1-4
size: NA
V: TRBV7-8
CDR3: CASSAYRGQGEKLFF
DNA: TGTGCCAGCAGCGCATACAGGGGGCAAGGTGAAAAACTGTTTTTT

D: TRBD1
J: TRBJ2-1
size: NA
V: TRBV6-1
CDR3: CASSERKQGNLF
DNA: TGTGCCAGCAGTGAACGTAAACAGGGGAACCTCTTC

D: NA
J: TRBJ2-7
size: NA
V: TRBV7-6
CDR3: CASSLIRDQAYEQYF
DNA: TGTGCCAGCAGCTTGATCAGGGATCAGGCCTACGAGCAGTACTTC

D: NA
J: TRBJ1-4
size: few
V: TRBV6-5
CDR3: CASSLQGWGEKLFF
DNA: TGTGCCAGCAGTTTACAGGGATGGGGGGAAAAACTGTTTTTT

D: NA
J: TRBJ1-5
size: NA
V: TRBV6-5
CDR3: CASSRENALQPQHF
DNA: TGTGCCAGCAGCCGGGAAAATGCCCTTCAGCCCCAGCATTTT

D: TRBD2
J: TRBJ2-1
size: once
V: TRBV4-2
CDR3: CASSQARASGDNEQFF
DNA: TGTGCCAGCAGCCAAGCTAGGGCTAGCGGCGACAATGAGCAGTTCTTC

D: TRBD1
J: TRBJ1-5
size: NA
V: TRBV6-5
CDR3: CASSMGQNQPQHF
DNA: TGTGCCAGCAGTATGGGACAGAATCAGCCCCAGCATTTT

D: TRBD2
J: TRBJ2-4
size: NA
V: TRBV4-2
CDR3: CASSQGWTSGRGDIQYF
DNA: TGTGCCAGCAGCCAGGGGTGGACTAGCGGGAGGGGAGACATTCAGTACTTC

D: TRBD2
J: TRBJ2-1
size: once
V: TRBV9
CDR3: CASSTGLAGTAYNEQFF
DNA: TGTGCCAGCAGCACGGGACTAGCGGGAACGGCCTACAATGAGCAGTTCTTC

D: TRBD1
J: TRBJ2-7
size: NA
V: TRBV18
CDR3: CASSPDRTGAFEQYF
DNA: TGTGCCAGCTCACCAGACCGGACAGGGGCCTTCGAGCAGTACTTC

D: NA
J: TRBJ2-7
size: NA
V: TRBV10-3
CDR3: CAISEPDSAYEQYF
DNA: TGTGCCATCAGTGAGCCGGACAGCGCCTACGAGCAGTACTTC

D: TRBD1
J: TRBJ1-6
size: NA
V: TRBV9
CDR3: CASSPTGAYNSPLHF
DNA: TGTGCCAGCAGCCCTACAGGGGCCTACAATTCACCCCTCCACTTT

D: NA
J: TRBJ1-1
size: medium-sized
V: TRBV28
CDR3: CASNWERTDEAFF
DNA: TGTGCCAGCAATTGGGAGAGGACAGATGAAGCTTTCTTT

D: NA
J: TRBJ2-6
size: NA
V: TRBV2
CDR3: CASSGLLTGSGANVLTF
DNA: TGTGCCAGCTCGGGACTCTTGACAGGGTCTGGGGCCAACGTCCTGACTTTC

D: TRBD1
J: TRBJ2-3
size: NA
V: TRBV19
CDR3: CASSIRRPSDRGQVADTQYF
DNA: TGTGCCAGTAGTATACGCCGCCCTTCCGACAGGGGGCAAGTCGCAGATACGCAGTATTTT

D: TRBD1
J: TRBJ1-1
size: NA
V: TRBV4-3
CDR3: CASSRDRESTEAFF
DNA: TGCGCCAGCAGCCGGGACAGGGAGAGCACTGAAGCTTTCTTT

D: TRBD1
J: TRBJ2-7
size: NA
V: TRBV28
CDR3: CASRPPGQAYEQYF
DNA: TGTGCCAGCAGACCACCGGGACAGGCCTACGAGCAGTACTTC

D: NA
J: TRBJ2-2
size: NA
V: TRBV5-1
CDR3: CASSFPGVQAGELFF
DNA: TGCGCCAGCAGCTTCCCAGGGGTCCAAGCCGGGGAGCTGTTTTTT

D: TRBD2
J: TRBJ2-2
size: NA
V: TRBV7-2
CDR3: CASRIIFGRDTGELFF
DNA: TGTGCCAGCAGGATTATATTCGGGAGGGACACCGGGGAGCTGTTTTTT